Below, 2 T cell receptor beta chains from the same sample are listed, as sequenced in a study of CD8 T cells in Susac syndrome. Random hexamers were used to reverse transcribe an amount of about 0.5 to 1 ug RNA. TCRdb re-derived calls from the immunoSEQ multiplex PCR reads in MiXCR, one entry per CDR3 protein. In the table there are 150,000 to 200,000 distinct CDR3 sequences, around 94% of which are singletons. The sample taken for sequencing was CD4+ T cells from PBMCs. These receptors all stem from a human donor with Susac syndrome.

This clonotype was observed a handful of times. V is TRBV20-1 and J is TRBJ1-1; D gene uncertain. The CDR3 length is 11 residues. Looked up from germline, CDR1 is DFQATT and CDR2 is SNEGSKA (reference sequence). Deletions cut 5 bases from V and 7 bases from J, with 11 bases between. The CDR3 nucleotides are TGCAGTGCTGGTGGTCCGGGTGAAGCTTTCTTT. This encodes CSAGGPGEAFF.

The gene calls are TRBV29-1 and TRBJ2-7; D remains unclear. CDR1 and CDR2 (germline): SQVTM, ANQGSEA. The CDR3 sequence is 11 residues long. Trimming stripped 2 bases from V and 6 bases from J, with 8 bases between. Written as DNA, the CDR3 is TGCAGCGTTGAAATGAGAGGCGAGCAGTACTTC. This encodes CSVEMRGEQYF.